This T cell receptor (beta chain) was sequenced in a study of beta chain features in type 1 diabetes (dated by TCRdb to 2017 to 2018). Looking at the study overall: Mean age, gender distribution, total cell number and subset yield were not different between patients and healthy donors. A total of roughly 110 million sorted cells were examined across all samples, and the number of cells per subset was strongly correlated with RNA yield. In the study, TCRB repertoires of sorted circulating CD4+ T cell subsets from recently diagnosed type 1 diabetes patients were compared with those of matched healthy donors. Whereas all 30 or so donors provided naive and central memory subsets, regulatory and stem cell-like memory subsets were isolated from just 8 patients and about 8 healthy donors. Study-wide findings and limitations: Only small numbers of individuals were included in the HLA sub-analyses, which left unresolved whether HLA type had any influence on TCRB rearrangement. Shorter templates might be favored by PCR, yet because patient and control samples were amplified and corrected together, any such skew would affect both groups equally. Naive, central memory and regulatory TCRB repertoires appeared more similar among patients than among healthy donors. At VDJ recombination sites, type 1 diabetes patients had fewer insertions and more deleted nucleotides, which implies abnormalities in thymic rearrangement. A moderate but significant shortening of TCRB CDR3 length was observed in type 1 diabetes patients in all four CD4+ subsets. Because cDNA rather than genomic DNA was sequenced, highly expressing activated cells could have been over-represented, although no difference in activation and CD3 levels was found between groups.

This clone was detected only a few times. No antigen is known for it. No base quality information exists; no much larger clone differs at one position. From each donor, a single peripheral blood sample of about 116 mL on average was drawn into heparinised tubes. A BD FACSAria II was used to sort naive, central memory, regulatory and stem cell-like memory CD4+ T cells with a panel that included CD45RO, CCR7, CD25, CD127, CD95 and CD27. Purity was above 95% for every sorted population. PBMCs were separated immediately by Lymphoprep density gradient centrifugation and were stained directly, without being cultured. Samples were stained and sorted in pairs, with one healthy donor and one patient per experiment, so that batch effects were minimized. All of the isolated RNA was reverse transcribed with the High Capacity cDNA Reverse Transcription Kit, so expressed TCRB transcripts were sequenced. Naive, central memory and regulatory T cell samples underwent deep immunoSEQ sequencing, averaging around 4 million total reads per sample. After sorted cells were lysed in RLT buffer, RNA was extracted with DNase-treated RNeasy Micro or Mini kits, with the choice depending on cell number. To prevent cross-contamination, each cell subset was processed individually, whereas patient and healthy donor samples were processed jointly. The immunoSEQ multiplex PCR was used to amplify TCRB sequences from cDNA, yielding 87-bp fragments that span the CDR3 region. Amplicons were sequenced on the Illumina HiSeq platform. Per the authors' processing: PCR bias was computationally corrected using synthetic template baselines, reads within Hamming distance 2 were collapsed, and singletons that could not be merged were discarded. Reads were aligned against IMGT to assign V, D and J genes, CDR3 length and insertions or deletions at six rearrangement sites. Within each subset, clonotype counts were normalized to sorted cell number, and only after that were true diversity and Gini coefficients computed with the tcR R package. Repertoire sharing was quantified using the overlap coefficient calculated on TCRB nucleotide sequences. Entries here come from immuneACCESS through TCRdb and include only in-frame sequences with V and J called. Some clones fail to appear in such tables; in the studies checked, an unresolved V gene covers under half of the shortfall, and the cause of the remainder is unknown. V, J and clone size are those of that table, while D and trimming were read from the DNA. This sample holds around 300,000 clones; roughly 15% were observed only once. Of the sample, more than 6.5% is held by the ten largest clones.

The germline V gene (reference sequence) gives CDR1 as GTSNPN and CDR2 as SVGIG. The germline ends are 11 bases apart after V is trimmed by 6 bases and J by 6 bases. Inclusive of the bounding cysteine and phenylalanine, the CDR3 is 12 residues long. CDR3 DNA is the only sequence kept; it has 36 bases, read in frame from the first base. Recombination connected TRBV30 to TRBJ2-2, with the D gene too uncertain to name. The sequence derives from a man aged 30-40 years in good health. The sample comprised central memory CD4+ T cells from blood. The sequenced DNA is TGTGCCTGCAGACCAAGGGCCGGGGAGCTGTTTTTT. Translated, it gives CACRPRAGELFF.